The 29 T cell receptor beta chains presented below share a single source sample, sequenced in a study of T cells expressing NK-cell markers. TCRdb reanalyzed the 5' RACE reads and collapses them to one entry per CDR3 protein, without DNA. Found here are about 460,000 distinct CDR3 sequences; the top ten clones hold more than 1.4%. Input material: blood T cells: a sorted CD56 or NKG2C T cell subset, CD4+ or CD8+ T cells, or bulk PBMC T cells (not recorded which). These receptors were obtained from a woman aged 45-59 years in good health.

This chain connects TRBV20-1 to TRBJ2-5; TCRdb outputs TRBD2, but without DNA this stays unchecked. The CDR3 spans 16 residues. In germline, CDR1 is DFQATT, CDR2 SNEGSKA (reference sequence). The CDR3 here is CSASSLAGGPGLTQYF.

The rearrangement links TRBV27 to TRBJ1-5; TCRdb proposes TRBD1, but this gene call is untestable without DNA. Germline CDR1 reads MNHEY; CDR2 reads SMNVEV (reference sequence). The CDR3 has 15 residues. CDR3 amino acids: CASSATRSGSQPQHF.

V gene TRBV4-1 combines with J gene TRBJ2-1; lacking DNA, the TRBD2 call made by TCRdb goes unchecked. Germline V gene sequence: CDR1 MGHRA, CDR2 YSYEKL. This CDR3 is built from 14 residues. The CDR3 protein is CASSSSGRAGWQFF.

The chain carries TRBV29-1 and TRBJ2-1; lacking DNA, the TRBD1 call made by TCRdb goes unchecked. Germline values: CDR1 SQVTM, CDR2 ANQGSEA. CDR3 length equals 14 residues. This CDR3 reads CSVYGPGIRIEQFF.

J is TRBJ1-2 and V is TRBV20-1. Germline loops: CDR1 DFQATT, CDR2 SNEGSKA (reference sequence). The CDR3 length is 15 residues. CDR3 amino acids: CSATTSGGADYGYTF.

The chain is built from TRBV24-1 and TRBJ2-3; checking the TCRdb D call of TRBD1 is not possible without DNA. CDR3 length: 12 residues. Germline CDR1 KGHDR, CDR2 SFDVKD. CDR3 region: CATSDLQGTQYF.

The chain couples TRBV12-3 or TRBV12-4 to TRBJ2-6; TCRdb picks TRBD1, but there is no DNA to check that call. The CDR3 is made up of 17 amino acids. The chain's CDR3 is CASSFRTGFTGANVLTF.

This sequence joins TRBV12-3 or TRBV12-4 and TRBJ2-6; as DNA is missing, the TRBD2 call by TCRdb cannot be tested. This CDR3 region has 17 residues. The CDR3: CASAQRGRPQGANVLTF.

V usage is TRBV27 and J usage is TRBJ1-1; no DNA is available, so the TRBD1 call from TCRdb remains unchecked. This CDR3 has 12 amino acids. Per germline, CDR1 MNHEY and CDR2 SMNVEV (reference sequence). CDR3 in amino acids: CASSSRGREAFF.

CDR3 protein: CASSLGTGSGSNQPQHF. V is TRBV12-3 or TRBV12-4 and J is TRBJ1-5; the TCRdb call, TRBD1, lacks DNA for checking. CDR3 length equals 17 residues.

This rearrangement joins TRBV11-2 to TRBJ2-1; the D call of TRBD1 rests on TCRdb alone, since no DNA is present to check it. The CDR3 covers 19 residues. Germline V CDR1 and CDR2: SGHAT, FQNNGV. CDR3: CASSLDRGRGQVGYNEQFF.

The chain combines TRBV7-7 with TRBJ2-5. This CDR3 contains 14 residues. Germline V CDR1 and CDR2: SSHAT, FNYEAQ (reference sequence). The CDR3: CASSPGVSRETQYF.

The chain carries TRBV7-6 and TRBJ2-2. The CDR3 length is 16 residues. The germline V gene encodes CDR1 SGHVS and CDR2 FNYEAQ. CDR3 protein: CASSLSVGLNTGELFF.

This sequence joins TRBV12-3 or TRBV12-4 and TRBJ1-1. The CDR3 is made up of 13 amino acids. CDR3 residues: CASRPLELTGAFF.

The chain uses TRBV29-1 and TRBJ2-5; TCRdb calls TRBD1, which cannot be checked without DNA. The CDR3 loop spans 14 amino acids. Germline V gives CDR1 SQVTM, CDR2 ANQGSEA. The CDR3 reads CSVQQGAVGETQYF.

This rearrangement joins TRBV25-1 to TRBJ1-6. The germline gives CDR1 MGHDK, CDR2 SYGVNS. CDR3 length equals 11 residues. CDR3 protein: CASSEGSPLHF.

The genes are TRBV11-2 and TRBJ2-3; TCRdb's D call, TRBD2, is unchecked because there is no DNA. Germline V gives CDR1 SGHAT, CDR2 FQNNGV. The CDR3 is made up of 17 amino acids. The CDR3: CASSLDGLAGGTDTQYF.

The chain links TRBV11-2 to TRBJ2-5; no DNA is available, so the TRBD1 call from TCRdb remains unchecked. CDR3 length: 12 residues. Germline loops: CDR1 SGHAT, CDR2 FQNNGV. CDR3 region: CASSAPGATQYF.

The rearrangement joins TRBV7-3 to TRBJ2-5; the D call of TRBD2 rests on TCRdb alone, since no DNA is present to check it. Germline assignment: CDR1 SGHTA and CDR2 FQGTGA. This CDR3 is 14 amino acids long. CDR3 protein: CASSLLAGVETQYF. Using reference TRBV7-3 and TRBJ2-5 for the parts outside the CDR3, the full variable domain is GAGVSQTPSNKVTEKGKYVELRCDPISGHTALYWYRQSLGQGPEFLIYFQGTGAADDSGLPNDRFFAVRPEGSVSTLKIQRTERGDSAVYLCASSLLAGVETQYFGPGTRLLVL.

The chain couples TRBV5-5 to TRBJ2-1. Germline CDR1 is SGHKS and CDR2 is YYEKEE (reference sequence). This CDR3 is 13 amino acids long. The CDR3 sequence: CASSLALAIEQFF.

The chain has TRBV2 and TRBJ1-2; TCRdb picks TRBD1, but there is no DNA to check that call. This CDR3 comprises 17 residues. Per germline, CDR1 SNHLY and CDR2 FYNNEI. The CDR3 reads CASSEGRRGRLDYGYTF.

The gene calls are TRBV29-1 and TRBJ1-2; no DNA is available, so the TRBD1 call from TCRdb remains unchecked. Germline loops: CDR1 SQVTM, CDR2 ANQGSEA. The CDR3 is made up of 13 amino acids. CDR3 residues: CSVVLGASYGYTF.

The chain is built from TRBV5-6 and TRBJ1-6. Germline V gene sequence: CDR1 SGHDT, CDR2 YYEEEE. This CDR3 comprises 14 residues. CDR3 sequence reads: CASSREGRDSPLHF.

The CDR3 reads CASRGLGGRYNEQFF. The chain employs TRBV12-3 or TRBV12-4 and TRBJ2-1; the TCRdb D gene call, TRBD1, has no DNA to confirm it. This CDR3 is built from 15 residues.

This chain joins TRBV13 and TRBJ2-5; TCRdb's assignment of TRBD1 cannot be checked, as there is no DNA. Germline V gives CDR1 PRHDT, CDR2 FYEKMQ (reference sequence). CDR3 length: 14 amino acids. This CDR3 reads CASSGQGNQETQYF.

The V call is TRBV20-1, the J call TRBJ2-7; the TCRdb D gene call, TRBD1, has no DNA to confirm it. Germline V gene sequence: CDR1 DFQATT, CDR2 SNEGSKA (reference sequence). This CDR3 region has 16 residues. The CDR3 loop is CSASPLAGASLYEQYF.

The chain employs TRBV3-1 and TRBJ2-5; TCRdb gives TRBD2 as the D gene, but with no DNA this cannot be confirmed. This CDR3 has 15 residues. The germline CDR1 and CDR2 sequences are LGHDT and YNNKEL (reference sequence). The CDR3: CASSHPGTVQETQYF.

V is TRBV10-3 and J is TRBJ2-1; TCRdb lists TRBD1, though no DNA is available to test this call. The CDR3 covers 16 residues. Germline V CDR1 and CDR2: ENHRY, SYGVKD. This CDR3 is CAISAGGDRGSNEQFF.

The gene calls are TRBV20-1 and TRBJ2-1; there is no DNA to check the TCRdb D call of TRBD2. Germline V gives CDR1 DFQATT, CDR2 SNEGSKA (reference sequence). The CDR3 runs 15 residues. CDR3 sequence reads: CSASGLGGSYNEQFF.